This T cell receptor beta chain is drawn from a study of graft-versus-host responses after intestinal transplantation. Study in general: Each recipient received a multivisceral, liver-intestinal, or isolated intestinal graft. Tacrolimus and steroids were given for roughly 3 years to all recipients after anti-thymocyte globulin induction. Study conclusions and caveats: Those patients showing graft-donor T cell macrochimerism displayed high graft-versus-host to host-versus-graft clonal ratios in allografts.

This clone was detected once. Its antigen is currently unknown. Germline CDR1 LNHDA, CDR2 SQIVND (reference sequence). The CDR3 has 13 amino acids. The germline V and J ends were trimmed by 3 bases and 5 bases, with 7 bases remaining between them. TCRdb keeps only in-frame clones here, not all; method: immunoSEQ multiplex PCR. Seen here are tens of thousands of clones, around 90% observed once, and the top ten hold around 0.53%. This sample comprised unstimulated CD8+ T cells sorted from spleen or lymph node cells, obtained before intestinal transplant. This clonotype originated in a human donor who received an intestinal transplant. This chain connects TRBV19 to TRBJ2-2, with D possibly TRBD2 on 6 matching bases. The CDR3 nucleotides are TGTGCCAGTAGTATGGGGAGGACCGGGGAGCTGTTTTTT. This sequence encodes CASSMGRTGELFF.